The rows below give T cell receptor beta chains drawn from one sample of a study of T cell responses to AZD1222 COVID-19 vaccine. Only in-frame clones appear in the TCRdb table, and some are missing; sequencing was by immunoSEQ multiplex PCR. The data show 250,000 to 300,000 clones, with about 94% seen just once and roughly 0.51% held by the top ten. Here the sequenced sample was peripheral blood, taken 28 days after the second AZD1222 dose. Receptors originate from an adult who received the AZD1222 COVID-19 vaccine. Each CDR3 is given with its conserved first and last residue. A D gene is named only where the DNA matches it firmly. Size is stated for part of the rows, as once, few or many counts, or as a class when the clone is expanded.

v_gene,abundance,d_gene,j_gene,CDR3nt,CDR3aa
TRBV5-1,.,TRBD2,TRBJ2-3,TGCGCCAGCAGCTTGGGGACTAGCCCAGATACGCAGTATTTT,CASSLGTSPDTQYF
TRBV30,few,.,TRBJ1-5,TGTGCCTGGAGTTTATCAGCGGTTCAGCCCCAGCATTTT,CAWSLSAVQPQHF
TRBV29-1,.,.,TRBJ1-3,TGCAGCGTAGAAGGGAACTCAGGAAACACCATATATTTT,CSVEGNSGNTIYF
TRBV4-1,.,.,TRBJ2-7,TGCGCCAGCAGCCCAACCCGTTGGGACGAGCAGTACTTC,CASSPTRWDEQYF
TRBV3-1/TRBV3-2,.,.,TRBJ2-3,TGTGCCAGCAGCCAGGGGACTCGCCTTCCCACAGATACGCAGTATTTT,CASSQGTRLPTDTQYF
TRBV4-2,.,.,TRBJ2-7,TGTGCCAGCAGCCAAGACGTCCTAGTCCTGGGGATCTCCTACGAGCAGTACTTC,CASSQDVLVLGISYEQYF
TRBV7-9,.,.,TRBJ1-3,TGTGCCAGCAGCACACAGGCTTTTTCTGGAAACACCATATATTTT,CASSTQAFSGNTIYF
TRBV28,.,.,TRBJ2-2,TGTGCCAGCAGTTTATCCCCCAGGGCCGCCACCGGGGAGCTGTTTTTT,CASSLSPRAATGELFF
TRBV7-3,.,.,TRBJ2-6,TGTGCCAGCAGCAAACTAACAGGTGTCTCTGGGGCCAACGTCCTGACTTTC,CASSKLTGVSGANVLTF
TRBV3-1/TRBV3-2,.,TRBD2,TRBJ2-1,TGTGCCAGCAGCCCTCCCCGGGGGGGCCGCCCCGAGCAGTTCTTC,CASSPPRGGRPEQFF
TRBV6-2/TRBV6-3,.,TRBD2,TRBJ2-7,TGTGCCAGCAGTTACGGGGCTAGCGGGATCGAGCAGTACTTC,CASSYGASGIEQYF
TRBV28,.,.,TRBJ2-2,TGTGCCAGCAGTTTAAGGGGCGGGGAGCTGTTTTTT,CASSLRGGELFF
TRBV7-3,.,.,TRBJ2-6,TGTGCCAGCAGCCAGGGACGGCGCTCTGGGGCCAACGTCCTGACTTTC,CASSQGRRSGANVLTF
TRBV7-3,once,TRBD1,TRBJ2-4,TGTGCCAGCAGCCCCGGACAGGGAAACATTCAGTACTTC,CASSPGQGNIQYF
TRBV6-5,.,TRBD2,TRBJ2-1,TGTGCCAGCAGTCTAGCGGGAGGGCCTTGGAATGAGCAGTTCTTC,CASSLAGGPWNEQFF
TRBV12-3/TRBV12-4,.,.,TRBJ1-1,TGTGCCAGCAGTTTGGGTAGGAGCACTGAAGCTTTCTTT,CASSLGRSTEAFF
TRBV15,.,.,TRBJ1-5,TGTGCCACCAGCGGGGGCGACGGCTACAATCAGCCCCAGCATTTT,CATSGGDGYNQPQHF
TRBV5-1,few,.,TRBJ1-6,TGCGCCAGCAGCTCTACCGAGCTAAATTCACCCCTCCACTTT,CASSSTELNSPLHF
TRBV9,once,TRBD1,TRBJ2-7,TGTGCCAGCAGCGTAGGGCCGGGACAGGGATCCTACGAGCAGTACTTC,CASSVGPGQGSYEQYF
TRBV5-1,.,.,TRBJ2-7,TGCGCCAGCAGCTTAGGACTATCGCCCGAGCAGTACTTC,CASSLGLSPEQYF
TRBV28,.,TRBD1,TRBJ2-3,TGTGCCAGCAGTCGAGATAGGACAGGGTTCACAGATACGCAGTATTTT,CASSRDRTGFTDTQYF
TRBV27,.,.,TRBJ1-2,TGTGCCAGCAGTTTATTGGGGGGGGACTATGGCTACACCTTC,CASSLLGGDYGYTF
TRBV2,.,TRBD1,TRBJ1-2,TGTGCCAGCAGCGCTTCCGGGACAGGGGGCTCTGGCTACACCTTC,CASSASGTGGSGYTF
TRBV5-1,.,.,TRBJ1-6,TGCGCCAGCAGCTTGGGCACCGTCGGGGGGCCCCTCCACTTT,CASSLGTVGGPLHF
TRBV7-9,.,.,TRBJ1-6,TGTGCCAGCAGCCCAGTCCCGGGCCAATCACCCCTCCACTTT,CASSPVPGQSPLHF
TRBV5-6,.,.,TRBJ2-5,TGTGCCAGCAGCTATACTAGTTACGCCGAAGAGACCCAGTACTTC,CASSYTSYAEETQYF
TRBV19,.,.,TRBJ2-1,TGTGCCAGTAGTATGGGATCAAGCTCCTACAATGAGCAGTTCTTC,CASSMGSSSYNEQFF
TRBV12-3/TRBV12-4,.,TRBD1,TRBJ2-7,TGTGCCAGCAAGGGACAGGGGAACTACGAGCAGTACTTC,CASKGQGNYEQYF
TRBV10-3,.,TRBD1,TRBJ1-4,TGTGCCATCAGCGCAACAGGGGGCTGGGAAAAACTGTTTTTT,CAISATGGWEKLFF
TRBV4-2,.,TRBD2,TRBJ2-7,TGTGCCAGCAGCTGGACTAGCGGAACCTACGAGCAGTACTTC,CASSWTSGTYEQYF
TRBV29-1,.,TRBD1,TRBJ2-7,TGCAGCGTGCAGGGGGCGCGGGAGCAGTACTTC,CSVQGAREQYF
TRBV19,.,.,TRBJ2-1,TGTGCCAGTAGGATTAGCGGTTTATGGAATGAGCAGTTCTTC,CASRISGLWNEQFF
TRBV5-1,.,TRBD1,TRBJ1-4,TGCGCCAGCAGCTTTACACAGGGGGCGCAAGGAAAACTGTTTTTT,CASSFTQGAQGKLFF
TRBV19,.,TRBD2,TRBJ2-7,TGTGCCAGTAGTCCTGGACTAGCGGGGACCTACGAGCAGTACTTC,CASSPGLAGTYEQYF
TRBV9,.,TRBD2,TRBJ2-7,TGTGCTAGCAGCGTGGGTAGCGGGTCCTCCTACGAGCAGTACTTC,CASSVGSGSSYEQYF
TRBV3-1/TRBV3-2,.,.,TRBJ1-1,TGTGCCAGCAGCCGCGTGCAGGGGCGAGCAGAAGCTTTCTTT,CASSRVQGRAEAFF
TRBV28,once,.,TRBJ1-6,TGTGCCAGCACCTTCGGGGGGATGGGGAATTCACCCCTCCACTTT,CASTFGGMGNSPLHF
TRBV14,.,TRBD1,TRBJ1-1,TGTGCCAGCAGCCGCCGACAGGGTCTGAACACTGAAGCTTTCTTT,CASSRRQGLNTEAFF
TRBV28,.,TRBD1,TRBJ1-5,TGTGCCAGCAGTCCCCGGACAGGGGGGACTCAGCCCCAGCATTTT,CASSPRTGGTQPQHF
TRBV30,.,TRBD2,TRBJ2-1,TGTGCCTGGAGTGGGGTCGGGCGGGAGTACAATGAGCAGTTCTTC,CAWSGVGREYNEQFF
TRBV11-2,.,TRBD2,TRBJ2-2,TGTGCCAGCAGCTTAGAGACTAGCGGGAGCGAAAAGCTGTTTTTT,CASSLETSGSEKLFF
TRBV5-1,.,.,TRBJ2-2,TGCGCCAGCAGCTCGGGACAAGCCACCGGGGAGCTGTTTTTT,CASSSGQATGELFF
TRBV24-1,.,.,TRBJ2-1,TGTGCCACCAGTGCCAGGGACGGTAGCTCCTACAATGAGCAGTTCTTC,CATSARDGSSYNEQFF
TRBV5-1,.,.,TRBJ1-3,TGCGCCAGCAGCCCTGGGGGTACTGGAAACACCATATATTTT,CASSPGGTGNTIYF
TRBV7-3,.,TRBD2,TRBJ2-3,TGTGCCAGCAGCCCAAACGGAGCGGGGGGGCCAGATACGCAGTATTTT,CASSPNGAGGPDTQYF
TRBV7-2,.,.,TRBJ1-1,TGTGCCAGCAGCCCTAAAGGCGTTGGCACTGAAGCTTTCTTT,CASSPKGVGTEAFF
TRBV7-6,.,.,TRBJ1-1,TGTGCCAGCAGCTTAGGGGGTGGTACTGAAGCTTTCTTT,CASSLGGGTEAFF
TRBV2,.,TRBD1,TRBJ1-3,TGTGCCAGCAGTGGGGACAGACCCTTCTCTGGAAACACCATATATTTT,CASSGDRPFSGNTIYF
TRBV18,.,TRBD1,TRBJ1-2,TGTGCCAGCTCACCACCTCAGGGGGACTATGGCTACACCTTC,CASSPPQGDYGYTF
TRBV7-3,.,.,TRBJ2-1,TGTGCCAGCAGCCCCCACCATGTGGGCGGTGAGCAGTTCTTC,CASSPHHVGGEQFF
TRBV5-1,few,TRBD1,TRBJ1-6,TGCGCCAGCAGCTCAGGACAGGTGGGCAATAATTCACCCCTCCACTTT,CASSSGQVGNNSPLHF
TRBV5-6,.,TRBD2,TRBJ2-7,TGTGCCAGCAGCTTGAAGGCGGGAGTATGGTCCTACGAGCAGTACTTC,CASSLKAGVWSYEQYF
TRBV19,.,TRBD1,TRBJ1-6,TGTGCCAGTAGTCCCCGGGACAGGGGGTTTAATTCACCCCTCCACTTT,CASSPRDRGFNSPLHF
TRBV24-1,.,.,TRBJ2-7,TGTGCCACCAGTGGCACACAGGATACAATCGTTCGGCAGTACTTC,CATSGTQDTIVRQYF
TRBV6-5,.,.,TRBJ2-7,TGTGCCAGCAGTTACTCCTGGGGAGGCGAGCAGTACTTC,CASSYSWGGEQYF
TRBV7-2,.,TRBD2,TRBJ2-7,TGTGCCAGCAGCTTTAGGGAGGGACTCTACGAGCAGTACTTC,CASSFREGLYEQYF
TRBV18,.,.,TRBJ1-5,TGTGCCAGCTCGGCTAGGGATCAGCCCCAGCATTTT,CASSARDQPQHF
TRBV6-5,.,TRBD1,TRBJ2-7,TGTGCCAGCAGTCGGGACAGGGGGCGGAACGAGCAGTACTTC,CASSRDRGRNEQYF
TRBV27,.,TRBD2,TRBJ2-7,TGTGCCAGCAGTTTGGTAGCGGGGAGTTACGAGCAGTACTTC,CASSLVAGSYEQYF
TRBV3-1/TRBV3-2,.,.,TRBJ1-1,TGTGCCAGCAGCCAAGGGGGCGGGAACACTGAAGCTTTCTTT,CASSQGGGNTEAFF